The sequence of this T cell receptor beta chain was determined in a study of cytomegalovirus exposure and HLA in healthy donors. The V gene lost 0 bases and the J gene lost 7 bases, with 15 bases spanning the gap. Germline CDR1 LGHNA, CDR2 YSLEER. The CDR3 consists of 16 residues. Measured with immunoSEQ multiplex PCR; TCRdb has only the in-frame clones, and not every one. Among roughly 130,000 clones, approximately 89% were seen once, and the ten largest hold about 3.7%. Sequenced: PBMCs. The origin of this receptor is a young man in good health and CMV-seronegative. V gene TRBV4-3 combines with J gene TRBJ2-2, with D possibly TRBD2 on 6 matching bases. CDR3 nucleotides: TGCGCCAGCAGCCAAGATTCCCGGGCCGGGGGCGGGGAGCTGTTTTTT. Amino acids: CASSQDSRAGGGELFF.